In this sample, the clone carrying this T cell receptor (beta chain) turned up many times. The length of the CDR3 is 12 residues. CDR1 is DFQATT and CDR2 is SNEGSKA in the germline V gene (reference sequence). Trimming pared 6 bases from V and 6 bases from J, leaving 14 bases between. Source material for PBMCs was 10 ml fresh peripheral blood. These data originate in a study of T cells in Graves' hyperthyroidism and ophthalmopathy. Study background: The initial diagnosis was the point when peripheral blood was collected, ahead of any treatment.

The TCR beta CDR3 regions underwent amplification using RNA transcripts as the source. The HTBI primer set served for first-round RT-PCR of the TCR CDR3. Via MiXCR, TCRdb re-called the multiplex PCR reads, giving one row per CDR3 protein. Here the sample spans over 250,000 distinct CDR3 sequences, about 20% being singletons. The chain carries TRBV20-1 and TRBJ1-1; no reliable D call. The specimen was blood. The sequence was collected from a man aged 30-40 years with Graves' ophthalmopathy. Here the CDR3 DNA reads TGCAGTGCCCGAGAATTGGCTGCTGAAGCTTTCTTT. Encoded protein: CSARELAAEAFF.